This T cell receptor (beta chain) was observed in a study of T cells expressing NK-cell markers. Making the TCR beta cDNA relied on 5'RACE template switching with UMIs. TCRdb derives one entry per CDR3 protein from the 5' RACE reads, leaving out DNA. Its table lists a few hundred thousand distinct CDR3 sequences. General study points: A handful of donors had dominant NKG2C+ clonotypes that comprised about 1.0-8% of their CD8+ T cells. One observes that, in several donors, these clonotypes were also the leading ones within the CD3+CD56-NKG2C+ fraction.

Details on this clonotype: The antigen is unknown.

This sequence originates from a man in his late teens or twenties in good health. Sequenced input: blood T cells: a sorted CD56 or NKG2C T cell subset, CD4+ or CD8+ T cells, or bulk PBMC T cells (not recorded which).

The CDR3: CASSQEATKENEQFF. The chain is built from TRBV4-2 and TRBJ2-1. The CDR3 spans 15 residues. CDR1 and CDR2 from the germline V gene are LGHNA and YNFKEQ.